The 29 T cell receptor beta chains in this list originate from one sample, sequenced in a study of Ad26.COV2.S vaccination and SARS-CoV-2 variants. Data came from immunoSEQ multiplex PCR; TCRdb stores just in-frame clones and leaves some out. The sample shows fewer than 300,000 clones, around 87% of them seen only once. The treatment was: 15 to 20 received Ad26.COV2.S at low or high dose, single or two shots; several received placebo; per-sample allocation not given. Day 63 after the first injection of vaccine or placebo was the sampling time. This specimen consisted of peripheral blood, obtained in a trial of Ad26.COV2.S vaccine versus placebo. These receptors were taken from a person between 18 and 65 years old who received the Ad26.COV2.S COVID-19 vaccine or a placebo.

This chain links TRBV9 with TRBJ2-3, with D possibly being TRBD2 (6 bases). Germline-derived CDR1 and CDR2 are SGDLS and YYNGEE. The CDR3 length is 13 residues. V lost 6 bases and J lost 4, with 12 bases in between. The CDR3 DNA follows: TGTGCCAGCACCCCCGGGACTCCAGATACGCAGTATTTT. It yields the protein CASTPGTPDTQYF.

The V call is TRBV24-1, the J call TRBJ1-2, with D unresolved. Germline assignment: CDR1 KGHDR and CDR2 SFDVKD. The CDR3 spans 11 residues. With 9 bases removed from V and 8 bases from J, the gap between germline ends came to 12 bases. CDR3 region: CATSGREGYTF. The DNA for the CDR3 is TGTGCCACCTCAGGACGGGAGGGCTACACCTTC.

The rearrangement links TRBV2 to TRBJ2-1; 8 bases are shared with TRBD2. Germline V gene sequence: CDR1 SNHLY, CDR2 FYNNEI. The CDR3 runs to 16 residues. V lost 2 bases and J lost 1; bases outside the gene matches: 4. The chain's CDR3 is CASSEKGGRSYNEQFF. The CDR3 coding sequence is TGTGCCAGCAGTGAAAAGGGCGGGAGGTCCTACAATGAGCAGTTCTTC.

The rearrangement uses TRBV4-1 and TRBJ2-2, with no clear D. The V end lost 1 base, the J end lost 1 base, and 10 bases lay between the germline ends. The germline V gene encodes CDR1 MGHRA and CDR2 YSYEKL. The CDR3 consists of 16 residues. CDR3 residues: CASSQGAGLNTGELFF. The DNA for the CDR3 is TGCGCCAGCAGCCAAGGGGCTGGATTGAACACCGGGGAGCTGTTTTTT.

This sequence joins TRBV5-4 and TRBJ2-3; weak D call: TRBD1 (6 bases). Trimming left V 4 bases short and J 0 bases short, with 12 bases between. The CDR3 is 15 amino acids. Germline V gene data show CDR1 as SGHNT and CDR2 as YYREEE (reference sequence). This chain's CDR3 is CASSLGTPSTDTQYF. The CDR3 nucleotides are TGTGCCAGCAGCCTAGGGACACCGAGCACAGATACGCAGTATTTT.

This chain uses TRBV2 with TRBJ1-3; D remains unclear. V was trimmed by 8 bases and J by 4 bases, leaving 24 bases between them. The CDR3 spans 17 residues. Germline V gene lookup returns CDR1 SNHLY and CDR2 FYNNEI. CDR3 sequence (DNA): TGTGCCAGCGTTCGGGATGGTATTAGGCGCGGCGGAAACACCATATATTTT. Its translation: CASVRDGIRRGGNTIYF.

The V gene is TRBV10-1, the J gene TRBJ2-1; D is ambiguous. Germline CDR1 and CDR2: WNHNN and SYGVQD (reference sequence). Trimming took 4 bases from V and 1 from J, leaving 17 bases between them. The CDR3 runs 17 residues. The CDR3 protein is CASSANLVSQSYNEQFF. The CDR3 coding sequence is TGCGCCAGCAGTGCTAACCTGGTAAGTCAATCCTACAATGAGCAGTTCTTC.

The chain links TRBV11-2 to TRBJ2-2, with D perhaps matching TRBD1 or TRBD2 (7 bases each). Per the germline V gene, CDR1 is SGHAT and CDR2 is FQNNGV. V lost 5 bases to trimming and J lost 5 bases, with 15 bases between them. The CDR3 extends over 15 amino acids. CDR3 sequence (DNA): TGTGCCAGCAGCCCCAGGGGGAGGGGGACCGGGGAGCTGTTTTTT. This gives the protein CASSPRGRGTGELFF. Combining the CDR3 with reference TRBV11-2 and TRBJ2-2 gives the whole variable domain EAGVAQSPRYKIIEKRQSVAFWCNPISGHATLYWYQQILGQGPKLLIQFQNNGVVDDSQLPKDRFSAERLKGVDSTLKIQPAKLEDSAVYLCASSPRGRGTGELFFGEGSRLTVL.

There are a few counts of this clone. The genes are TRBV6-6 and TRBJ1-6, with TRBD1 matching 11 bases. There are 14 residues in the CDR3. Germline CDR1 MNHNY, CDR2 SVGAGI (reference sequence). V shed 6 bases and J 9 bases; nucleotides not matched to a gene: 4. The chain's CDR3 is CASRSGQGASPLHF. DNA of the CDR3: TGTGCCAGCAGATCTGGACAGGGGGCTTCACCCCTCCACTTT.

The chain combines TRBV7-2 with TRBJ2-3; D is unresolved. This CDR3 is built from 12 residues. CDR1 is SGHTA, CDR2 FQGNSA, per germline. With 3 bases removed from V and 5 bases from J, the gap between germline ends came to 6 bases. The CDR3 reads CASSFYIDTQYF. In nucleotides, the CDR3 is TGTGCCAGCAGCTTTTATATAGATACGCAGTATTTT.

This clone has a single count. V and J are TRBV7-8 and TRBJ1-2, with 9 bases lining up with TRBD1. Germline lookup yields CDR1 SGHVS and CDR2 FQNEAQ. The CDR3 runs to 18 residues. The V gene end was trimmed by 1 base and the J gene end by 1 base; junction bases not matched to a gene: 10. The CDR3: CASSLVEAGQGYNYGYTF. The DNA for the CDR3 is TGTGCCAGCAGCTTAGTTGAGGCGGGACAGGGCTATAACTATGGCTACACCTTC.

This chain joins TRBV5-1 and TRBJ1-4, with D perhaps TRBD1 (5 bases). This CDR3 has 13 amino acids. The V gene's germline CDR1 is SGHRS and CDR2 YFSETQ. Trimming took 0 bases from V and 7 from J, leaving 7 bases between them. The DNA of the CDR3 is TGCGCCAGCAGCTTGGGGGACCTTGAAAAACTGTTTTTT. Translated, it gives CASSLGDLEKLFF.

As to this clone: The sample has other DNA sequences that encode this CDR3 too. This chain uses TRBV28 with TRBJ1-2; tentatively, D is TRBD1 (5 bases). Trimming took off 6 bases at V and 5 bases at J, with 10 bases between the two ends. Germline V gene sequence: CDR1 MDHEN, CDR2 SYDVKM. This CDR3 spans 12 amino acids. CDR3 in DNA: TGTGCCAGCAGCCCCGGGGGGTATGGCTACACCTTC. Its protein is CASSPGGYGYTF.

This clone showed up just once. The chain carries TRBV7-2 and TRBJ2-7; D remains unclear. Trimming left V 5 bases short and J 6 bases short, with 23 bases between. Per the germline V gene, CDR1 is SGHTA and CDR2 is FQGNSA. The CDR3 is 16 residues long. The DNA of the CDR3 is TGTGCCAGCAGCCGGGCGGAAGGCCGACCAAGGAGCGAGCAGTACTTC. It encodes CASSRAEGRPRSEQYF.

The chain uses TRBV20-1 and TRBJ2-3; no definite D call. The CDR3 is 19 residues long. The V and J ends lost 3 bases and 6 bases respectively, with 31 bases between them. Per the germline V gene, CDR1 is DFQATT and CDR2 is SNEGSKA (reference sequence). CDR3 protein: CSASNPDTMTTETLDTQYF. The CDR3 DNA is TGCAGTGCTAGTAACCCGGATACAATGACGACGGAGACTTTGGATACGCAGTATTTT.

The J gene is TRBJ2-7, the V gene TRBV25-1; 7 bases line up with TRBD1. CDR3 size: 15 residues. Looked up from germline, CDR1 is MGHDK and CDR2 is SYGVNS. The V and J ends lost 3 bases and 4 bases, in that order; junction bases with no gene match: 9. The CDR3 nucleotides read TGTGCCAGCAGTGAGTCAGGGGGACCCAGTTACGAGCAGTACTTC. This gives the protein CASSESGGPSYEQYF.

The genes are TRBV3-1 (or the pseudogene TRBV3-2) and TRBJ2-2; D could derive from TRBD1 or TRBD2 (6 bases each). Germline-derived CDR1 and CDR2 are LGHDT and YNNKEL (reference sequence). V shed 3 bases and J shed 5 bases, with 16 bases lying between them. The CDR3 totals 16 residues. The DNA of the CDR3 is TGTGCCAGCAGCCACTACCTTAGGGGGAGGACCGGGGAGCTGTTTTTT. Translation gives CASSHYLRGRTGELFF.

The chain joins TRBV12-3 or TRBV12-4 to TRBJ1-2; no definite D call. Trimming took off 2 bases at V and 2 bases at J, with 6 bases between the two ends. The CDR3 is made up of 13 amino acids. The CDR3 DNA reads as TGTGCCAGCAGTTTACAACAGAACTATGGCTACACCTTC. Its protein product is CASSLQQNYGYTF.

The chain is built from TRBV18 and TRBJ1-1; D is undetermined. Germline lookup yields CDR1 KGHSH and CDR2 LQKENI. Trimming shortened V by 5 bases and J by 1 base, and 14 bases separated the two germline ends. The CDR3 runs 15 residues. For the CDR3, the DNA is TGTGCCAGCTCAAGTAACGGCGCCGCGAACACTGAAGCTTTCTTT. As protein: CASSSNGAANTEAFF.

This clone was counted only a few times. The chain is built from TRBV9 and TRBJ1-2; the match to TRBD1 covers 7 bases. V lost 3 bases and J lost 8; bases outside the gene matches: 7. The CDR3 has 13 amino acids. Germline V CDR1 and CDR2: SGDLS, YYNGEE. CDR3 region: CASSETGTWGYTF. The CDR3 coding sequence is TGTGCCAGCAGCGAGACAGGGACGTGGGGCTACACCTTC.

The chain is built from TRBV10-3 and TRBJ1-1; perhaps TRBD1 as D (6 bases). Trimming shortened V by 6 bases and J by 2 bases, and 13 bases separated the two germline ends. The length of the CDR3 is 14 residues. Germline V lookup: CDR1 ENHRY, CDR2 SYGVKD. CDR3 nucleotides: TGTGCCATCAGCCGGGACACTTCTAACACTGAAGCTTTCTTT. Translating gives CAISRDTSNTEAFF.

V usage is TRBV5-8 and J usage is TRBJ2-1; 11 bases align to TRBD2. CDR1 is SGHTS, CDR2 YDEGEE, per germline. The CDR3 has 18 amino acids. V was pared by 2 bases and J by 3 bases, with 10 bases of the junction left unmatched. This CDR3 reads CASSFELFSGRVYNEQFF. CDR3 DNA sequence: TGTGCCAGCAGCTTCGAGTTGTTTAGCGGGAGGGTCTACAATGAGCAGTTCTTC.

CDR3 DNA: TGCGCCAGCAGCCAAGTTCGGGACTGGTACAATGAGCAGTTCTTC. As protein: CASSQVRDWYNEQFF. This sequence joins TRBV4-1 and TRBJ2-1, with D perhaps TRBD2 (6 bases). CDR1 is MGHRA, CDR2 YSYEKL, per germline. Trimming left V 1 base short and J 4 bases short, with 11 bases between. The CDR3 contains 15 residues.

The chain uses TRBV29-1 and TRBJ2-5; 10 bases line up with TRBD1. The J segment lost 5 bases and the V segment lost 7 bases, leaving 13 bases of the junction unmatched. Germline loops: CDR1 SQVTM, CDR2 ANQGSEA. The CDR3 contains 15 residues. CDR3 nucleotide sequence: TGCAGCGCAATCCCCCGGGACAGGGGCACGGAGACCCAGTACTTC. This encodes CSAIPRDRGTETQYF.

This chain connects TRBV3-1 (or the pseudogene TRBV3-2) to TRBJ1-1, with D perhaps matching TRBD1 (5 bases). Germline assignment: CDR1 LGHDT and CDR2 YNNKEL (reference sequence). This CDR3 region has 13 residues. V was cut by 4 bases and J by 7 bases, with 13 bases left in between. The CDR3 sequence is CASSPRTQGEAFF. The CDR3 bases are TGTGCCAGCAGCCCCCGAACGCAGGGTGAAGCTTTCTTT.

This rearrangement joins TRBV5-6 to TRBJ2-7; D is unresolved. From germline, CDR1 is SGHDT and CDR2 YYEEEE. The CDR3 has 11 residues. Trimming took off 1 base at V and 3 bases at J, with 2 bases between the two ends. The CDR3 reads CASSLHYEQYF. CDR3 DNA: TGTGCCAGCAGCTTGCACTACGAGCAGTACTTC.

Here the CDR3 reads CASSLGQGSGAFF. DNA for the CDR3: TGTGCCAGCAGTCTTGGCCAGGGATCGGGAGCTTTCTTT. The chain joins TRBV6-5 to TRBJ1-1, with a weak D call TRBD1 (5 bases). Germline lookup yields CDR1 MNHEY and CDR2 SVGAGI. This CDR3 region has 13 residues. V was trimmed by 5 bases and J by 10 bases, leaving 17 bases between them.

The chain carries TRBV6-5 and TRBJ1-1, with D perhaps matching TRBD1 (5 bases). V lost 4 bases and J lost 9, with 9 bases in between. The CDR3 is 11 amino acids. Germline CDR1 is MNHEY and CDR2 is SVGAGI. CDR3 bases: TGTGCCAGCAGTTTATACAGGCAAGCTTTCTTT. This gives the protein CASSLYRQAFF.

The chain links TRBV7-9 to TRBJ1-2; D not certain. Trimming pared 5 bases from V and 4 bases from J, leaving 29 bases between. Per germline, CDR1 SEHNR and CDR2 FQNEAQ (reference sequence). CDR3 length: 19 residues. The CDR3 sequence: CASSRDGRAAGRIFYGYTF. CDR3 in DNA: TGTGCCAGCAGCCGTGACGGAAGGGCGGCGGGGAGAATTTTCTATGGCTACACCTTC.